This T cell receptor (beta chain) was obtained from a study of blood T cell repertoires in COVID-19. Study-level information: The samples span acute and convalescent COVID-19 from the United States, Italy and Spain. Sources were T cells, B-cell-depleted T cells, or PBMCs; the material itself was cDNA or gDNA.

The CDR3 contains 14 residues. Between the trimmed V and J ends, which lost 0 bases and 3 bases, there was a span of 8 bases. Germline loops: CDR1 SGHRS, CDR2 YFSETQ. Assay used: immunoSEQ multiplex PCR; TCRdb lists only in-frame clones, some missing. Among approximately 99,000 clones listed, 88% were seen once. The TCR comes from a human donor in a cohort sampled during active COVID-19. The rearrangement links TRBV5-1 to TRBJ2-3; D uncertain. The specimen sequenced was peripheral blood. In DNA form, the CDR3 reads TGCGCCAGCAGCTTGGCCAGTATTACAGATACGCAGTATTTT. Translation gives CASSLASITDTQYF.